The next 19 T cell receptor beta chains were all read from a single sample in a study of response to subunit inactivated influenza vaccine. TCRdb fed the RT-PCR reads into MiXCR, producing one record per CDR3 protein. The sample has fewer than 800,000 distinct CDR3 sequences, around 14% seen once. Sequences were derived from PBMCs from blood, sampled 12 days after vaccination. The source is a man aged 50 or older who received an inactivated influenza vaccine.

Ten or more counts support this clonotype. The genes are TRBV29-1 and TRBJ2-4, with 12 bases identical to TRBD2. The CDR3 totals 14 residues. The junction had 4 bases not matched to a gene; V was cut back by 2 bases and J by 8 bases. From germline, CDR1 is SQVTM and CDR2 ANQGSEA. The CDR3 region is CSVERTSGIDIQYF. The CDR3 DNA is TGCAGCGTTGAAAGGACTAGCGGGATTGACATTCAGTACTTC.

The chain is built from TRBV5-1 and TRBJ2-3; TRBD2 matches 9 bases. Per germline, CDR1 SGHRS and CDR2 YFSETQ. The CDR3 spans 15 residues. Germline trimming cut 6 bases from V and 2 bases from J; bases unmatched to any gene: 7. CDR3 coding DNA: TGCGCCAGCACCCGTAGCGGGGGATTCACAGATACGCAGTATTTT. Encoded protein: CASTRSGGFTDTQYF.

The chain employs TRBV3-1 and TRBJ2-2, with D tentatively TRBD2 (7 bases). Germline V lookup: CDR1 LGHDT, CDR2 YNNKEL (reference sequence). CDR3 length equals 16 residues. Trimming pared 1 base from V and 5 bases from J, leaving 14 bases between. CDR3 coding DNA: TGTGCCAGCAGCCAAGGTGTCGGGGGGCTGACCGGGGAGCTGTTTTTT. This gives the protein CASSQGVGGLTGELFF.

In its sample, this clonotype was seen many times. V usage is TRBV2 and J usage is TRBJ2-2, with D unresolved. V was trimmed by 7 bases and J by 6 bases, leaving 9 bases between them. The CDR3 spans 12 residues. Germline CDR1 reads SNHLY; CDR2 reads FYNNEI. CDR3: CASTSASGELFF. Written as DNA, the CDR3 is TGTGCCAGCACCTCTGCGTCCGGGGAGCTGTTTTTT. The whole variable domain, filled in from reference TRBV2 and TRBJ2-2, reads EPEVTQTPSHQVTQMGQEVILRCVPISNHLYFYWYRQILGQKVEFLVSFYNNEISEKSEIFDDQFSVERPDGSNFTLKIRSTKLEDSAMYFCASTSASGELFFGEGSRLTVL.

This clonotype occurred many times. V usage is TRBV5-1 and J usage is TRBJ2-1; 11 bases are a match to TRBD2. The V segment lost 4 bases and the J segment 8 bases; nucleotides outside the gene matches: 11. The length of the CDR3 is 16 residues. Germline CDR1 is SGHRS and CDR2 is YFSETQ. Here the CDR3 reads CASSPGSGRATHEQFF. The DNA for the CDR3 is TGCGCCAGCAGCCCAGGTAGCGGGAGGGCCACCCATGAGCAGTTCTTC.

This clonotype showed up just a few times. The chain employs TRBV3-1 and TRBJ2-5, with D possibly TRBD1 on 5 matching bases. The CDR3 covers 14 residues. Trimming shortened V by 5 bases and J by 5 bases, and 15 bases separated the two germline ends. Germline V gene data show CDR1 as LGHDT and CDR2 as YNNKEL (reference sequence). The CDR3 sequence: CASSKQVFRETQYF. The CDR3 nucleotides are TGTGCCAGCAGCAAACAGGTTTTTCGGGAGACCCAGTACTTC.

This chain joins TRBV11-2 and TRBJ2-5; 11 bases are shared with TRBD2. This CDR3 is 16 amino acids long. Per the germline V gene, CDR1 is SGHAT and CDR2 is FQNNGV. V trimming: 5 bases; J trimming: 4 bases; junction bases outside the gene matches: 9. CDR3 nucleotide sequence: TGTGCCAGCAGCCCCACTAGCGGGGGAGTAGGAGAGACCCAGTACTTC. The encoded protein is CASSPTSGGVGETQYF.

Only a few counts were recorded for this clonotype. This rearrangement joins TRBV6-1 to TRBJ2-5, with D possibly being TRBD1 or TRBD2 (5 bases each). V dropped 4 bases and J dropped 1 base, with 13 bases sitting between them. Germline CDR1 MNHNS, CDR2 SASEGT. This CDR3 is 15 amino acids long. As DNA, the CDR3 is TGTGCCAGCAGTGGCATCCGGGGCCTCCAAGAGACCCAGTACTTC. Its translation is CASSGIRGLQETQYF.

This sequence joins TRBV5-1 and TRBJ2-5; TRBD1 might be the D (5 bases). This CDR3 has 15 amino acids. The germline gives CDR1 SGHRS, CDR2 YFSETQ. Trimming stripped 0 bases from V and 5 bases from J, with 14 bases between. The CDR3 DNA follows: TGCGCCAGCAGCTTGGGGGGCCAAAAGAGGGAGACCCAGTACTTC. Amino acids: CASSLGGQKRETQYF.

The chain is built from TRBV5-6 and TRBJ1-5; D is possibly TRBD1 (5 bases). The CDR3 spans 18 residues. The germline CDR1 and CDR2 sequences are SGHDT and YYEEEE. With 4 bases removed from V and 0 bases from J, the gap between germline ends came to 20 bases. The DNA for the CDR3 is TGTGCCAGCAGCCGTAATAACAGGTTTATCTATAGCAATCAGCCCCAGCATTTT. This gives the protein CASSRNNRFIYSNQPQHF.

The chain has TRBV4-2 and TRBJ1-5; D might be TRBD1 (5 bases). The CDR3 covers 16 residues. Germline V lookup: CDR1 LGHNA, CDR2 YNFKEQ. The V and J ends lost 1 base and 0 bases respectively, with 10 bases between them. CDR3 sequence (DNA): TGTGCCAGCAGCCAAGTGACAGCATATAGCAATCAGCCCCAGCATTTT. Protein product: CASSQVTAYSNQPQHF.

The chain is built from TRBV7-2 and TRBJ2-3, with D unresolved. Deletions cut 2 bases from V and 4 bases from J, with 10 bases between. Per the germline V gene, CDR1 is SGHTA and CDR2 is FQGNSA. The CDR3 loop spans 14 amino acids. This chain's CDR3 is CASSLTRGPDTQYF. The CDR3 DNA is TGTGCCAGCAGCTTAACTCGTGGCCCAGATACGCAGTATTTT.

This clonotype was found a few times. The gene calls are TRBV5-1 and TRBJ2-1; 10 bases align to TRBD1. Germline CDR1 reads SGHRS; CDR2 reads YFSETQ. J was trimmed by 8 bases and V by 4 bases; bases with no gene match: 3. The CDR3 sequence is 13 residues long. In DNA form, the CDR3 reads TGCGCCAGCAGCGGAGGACAGGGGGATGAGCAGTTCTTC. Translated, it gives CASSGGQGDEQFF. Drawing the rest from reference TRBV5-1 and TRBJ2-1, the complete variable domain is KAGVTQTPRYLIKTRGQQVTLSCSPISGHRSVSWYQQTPGQGLQFLFEYFSETQRNKGNFPGRFSGRQFSNSRSEMNVSTLELGDSALYLCASSGGQGDEQFFGPGTRLTVL.

The chain combines TRBV20-1 with TRBJ2-1; a possible D gene is TRBD1 (6 bases). The length of the CDR3 is 15 residues. Trimming removed 0 bases at V and 4 bases at J, with 13 bases between. Germline V gene data show CDR1 as DFQATT and CDR2 as SNEGSKA (reference sequence). The CDR3 nucleotides read TGCAGTGCTAGAGATCCGGACAGACCGTACAATGAGCAGTTCTTC. Translation gives CSARDPDRPYNEQFF.

V and J are TRBV2 and TRBJ2-1, with D tentatively TRBD1 (5 bases). Trimming took 8 bases from V and 0 from J, leaving 14 bases between them. The CDR3 loop spans 15 amino acids. Germline CDR1 reads SNHLY; CDR2 reads FYNNEI. The CDR3 DNA reads TGTGCCAGCGGTTGGGGTGACAGCTCCTACAATGAGCAGTTCTTC. Protein: CASGWGDSSYNEQFF. The entire variable domain, with the rest obtained from reference TRBV2 and TRBJ2-1, is as follows: EPEVTQTPSHQVTQMGQEVILRCVPISNHLYFYWYRQILGQKVEFLVSFYNNEISEKSEIFDDQFSVERPDGSNFTLKIRSTKLEDSAMYFCASGWGDSSYNEQFFGPGTRLTVL.

This clonotype was detected a few times. V and J are TRBV6-5 and TRBJ2-7; D not resolved. Germline V CDR1 and CDR2: MNHEY, SVGAGI. CDR3 size: 14 residues. V was clipped by 2 bases and J by 7 bases, with 15 bases between them. The CDR3 coding sequence is TGTGCCAGCAGTTACACCCGATCCTTCCTGGAGCAGTACTTC. Translated: CASSYTRSFLEQYF.

This clonotype turned up a few times. The chain is built from TRBV12-3 or TRBV12-4 and TRBJ2-7, with 9 bases lining up with TRBD1. This CDR3 has 14 amino acids. Germline trimming cut 6 bases from V and 3 bases from J; bases unmatched to any gene: 6. This CDR3 is CASRSGQGHYEQYF. As DNA, the CDR3 is TGTGCCAGCAGATCGGGACAGGGCCACTACGAGCAGTACTTC.

This chain connects TRBV29-1 to TRBJ2-1, with TRBD2 identical over 11 bases. The CDR3 has 15 amino acids. In germline, CDR1 is SQVTM, CDR2 ANQGSEA. J gave up 3 bases and V 7 bases, and 8 bases lay outside the gene matches. The CDR3 DNA is TGCAGCGCCCACCCGGGACTAGCGGACTACAATGAGCAGTTCTTC. It translates to CSAHPGLADYNEQFF.

In its sample, this clonotype was seen a few times. The rearrangement joins TRBV7-8 to TRBJ2-1, with D possibly TRBD1 on 6 matching bases. From germline, CDR1 is SGHVS and CDR2 FQNEAQ. V was pared by 2 bases and J by 1 base, with 9 bases between. The CDR3 has 15 amino acids. DNA for the CDR3: TGTGCCAGCAGCTTAAGTACAGGGTCCTACAATGAGCAGTTCTTC. It specifies CASSLSTGSYNEQFF.